The text below deals with one TCR beta chain. Using the 5' RACE reads, TCRdb records one entry per CDR3 protein without DNA. Its table lists over 350,000 distinct CDR3 sequences. The germline V gene has CDR1 SGHTA and CDR2 FQGNSA. The CDR3 totals 17 residues. The sample is drawn from a study of T cells expressing NK-cell markers. This sequence joins TRBV7-2 and TRBJ2-1; TCRdb indicates TRBD2, and absent DNA this call remains unverified. The sample consisted of blood T cells: a sorted CD56 or NKG2C T cell subset, CD4+ or CD8+ T cells, or bulk PBMC T cells (not recorded which). This receptor was taken from a woman aged 45 to 65 in good health. This chain's CDR3 is CASSPVGRTSGSHEQFF.